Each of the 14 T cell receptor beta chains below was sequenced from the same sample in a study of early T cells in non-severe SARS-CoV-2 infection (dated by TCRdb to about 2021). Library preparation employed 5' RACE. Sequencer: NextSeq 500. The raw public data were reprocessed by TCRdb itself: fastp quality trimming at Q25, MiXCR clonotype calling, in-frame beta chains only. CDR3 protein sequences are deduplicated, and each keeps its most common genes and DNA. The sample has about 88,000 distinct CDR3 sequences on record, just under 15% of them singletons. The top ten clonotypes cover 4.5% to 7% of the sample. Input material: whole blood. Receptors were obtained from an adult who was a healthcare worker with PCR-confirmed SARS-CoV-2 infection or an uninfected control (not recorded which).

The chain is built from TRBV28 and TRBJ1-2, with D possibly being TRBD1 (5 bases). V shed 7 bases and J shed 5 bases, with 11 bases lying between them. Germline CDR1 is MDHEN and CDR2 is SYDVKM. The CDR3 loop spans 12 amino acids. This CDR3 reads CASTEGVYGYTF. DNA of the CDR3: TGTGCCAGCACCGAAGGGGTGTATGGCTACACCTTC.

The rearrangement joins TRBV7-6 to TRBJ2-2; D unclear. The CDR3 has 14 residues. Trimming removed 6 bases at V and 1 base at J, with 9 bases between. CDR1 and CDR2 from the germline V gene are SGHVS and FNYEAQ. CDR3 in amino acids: CASRTLVNTGELFF. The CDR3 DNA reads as TGTGCCAGCAGGACATTGGTGAACACCGGGGAGCTGTTTTTT.

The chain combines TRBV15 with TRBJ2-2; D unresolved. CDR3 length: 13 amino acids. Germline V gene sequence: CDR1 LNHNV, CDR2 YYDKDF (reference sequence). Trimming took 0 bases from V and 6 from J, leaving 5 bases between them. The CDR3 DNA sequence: TGTGCCACCAGCAGAGATAAGGCCGGGGAGCTGTTTTTT. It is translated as CATSRDKAGELFF.

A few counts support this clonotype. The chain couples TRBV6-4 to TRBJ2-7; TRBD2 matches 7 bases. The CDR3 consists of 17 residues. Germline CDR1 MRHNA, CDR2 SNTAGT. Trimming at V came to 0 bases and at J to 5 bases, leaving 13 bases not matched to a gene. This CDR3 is CASSDSVPSGLWHEQYF. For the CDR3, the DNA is TGTGCCAGCAGTGACTCGGTTCCTAGCGGACTCTGGCACGAGCAGTACTTC.

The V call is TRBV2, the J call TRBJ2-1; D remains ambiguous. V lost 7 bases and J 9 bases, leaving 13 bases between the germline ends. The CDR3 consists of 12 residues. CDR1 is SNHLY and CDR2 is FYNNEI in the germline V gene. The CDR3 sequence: CASNTHEAEQFF. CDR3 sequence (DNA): TGTGCCAGCAACACTCATGAGGCTGAGCAGTTCTTC.

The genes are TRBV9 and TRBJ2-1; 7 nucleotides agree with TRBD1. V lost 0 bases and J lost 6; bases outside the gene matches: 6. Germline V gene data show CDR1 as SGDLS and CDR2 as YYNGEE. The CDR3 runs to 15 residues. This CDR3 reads CASSVDTGVGNEQFF. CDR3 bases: TGTGCCAGCAGCGTAGACACAGGGGTAGGCAATGAGCAGTTCTTC.

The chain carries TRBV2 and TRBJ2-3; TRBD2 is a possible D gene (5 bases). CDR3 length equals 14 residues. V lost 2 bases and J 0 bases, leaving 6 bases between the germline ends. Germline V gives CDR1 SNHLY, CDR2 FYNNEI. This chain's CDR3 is CASSEQRSTDTQYF. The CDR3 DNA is TGTGCCAGCAGTGAACAGCGGAGCACAGATACGCAGTATTTT.

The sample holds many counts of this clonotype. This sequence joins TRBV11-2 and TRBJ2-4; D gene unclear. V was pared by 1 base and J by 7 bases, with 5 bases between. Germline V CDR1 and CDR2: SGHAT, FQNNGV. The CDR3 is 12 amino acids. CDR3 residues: CASSLGKNIQYF. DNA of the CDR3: TGTGCCAGCAGCTTAGGAAAGAACATTCAGTACTTC.

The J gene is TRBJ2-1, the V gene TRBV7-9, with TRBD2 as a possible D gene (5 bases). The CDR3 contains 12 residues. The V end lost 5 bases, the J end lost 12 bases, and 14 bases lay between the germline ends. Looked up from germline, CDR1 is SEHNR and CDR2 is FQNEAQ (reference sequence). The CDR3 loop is CASSQTERVQFF. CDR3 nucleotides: TGTGCCAGCAGCCAGACCGAGAGGGTGCAGTTCTTC.

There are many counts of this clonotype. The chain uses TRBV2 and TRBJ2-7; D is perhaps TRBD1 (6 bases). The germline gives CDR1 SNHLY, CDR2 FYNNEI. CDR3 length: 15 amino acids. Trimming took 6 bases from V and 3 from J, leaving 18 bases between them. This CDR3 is CASRDEQGIFYEQYF. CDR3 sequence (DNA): TGTGCCAGCAGGGACGAACAGGGAATATTCTACGAGCAGTACTTC. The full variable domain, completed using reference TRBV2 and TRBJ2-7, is EPEVTQTPSHQVTQMGQEVILRCVPISNHLYFYWYRQILGQKVEFLVSFYNNEISEKSEIFDDQFSVERPDGSNFTLKIRSTKLEDSAMYFCASRDEQGIFYEQYFGPGTRLTVT.

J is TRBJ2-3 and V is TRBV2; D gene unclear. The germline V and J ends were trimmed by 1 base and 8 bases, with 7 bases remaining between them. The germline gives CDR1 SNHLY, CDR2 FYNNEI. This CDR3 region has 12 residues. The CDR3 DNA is TGTGCCAGCAGTGAAGGGCGTATTACGCAGTATTTT. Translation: CASSEGRITQYF.

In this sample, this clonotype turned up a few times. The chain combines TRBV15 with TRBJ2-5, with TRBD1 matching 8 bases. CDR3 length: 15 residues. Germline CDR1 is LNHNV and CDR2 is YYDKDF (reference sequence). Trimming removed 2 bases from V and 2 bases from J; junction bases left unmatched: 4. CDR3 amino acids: CATSRSTGAQETQYF. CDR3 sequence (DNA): TGTGCCACCAGCAGATCGACAGGGGCTCAAGAGACCCAGTACTTC.

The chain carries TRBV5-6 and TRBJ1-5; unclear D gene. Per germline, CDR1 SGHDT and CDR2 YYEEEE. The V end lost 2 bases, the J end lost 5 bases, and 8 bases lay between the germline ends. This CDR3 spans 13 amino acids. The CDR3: CASSFDGDQPQHF. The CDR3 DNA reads TGTGCCAGCAGCTTTGACGGGGATCAGCCCCAGCATTTT.

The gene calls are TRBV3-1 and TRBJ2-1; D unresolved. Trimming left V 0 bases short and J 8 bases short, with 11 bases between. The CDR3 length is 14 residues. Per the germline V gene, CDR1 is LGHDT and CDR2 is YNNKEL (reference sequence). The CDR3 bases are TGTGCCAGCAGCCAAGATCCGATAGCCGATGAGCAGTTCTTC. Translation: CASSQDPIADEQFF.